Here is one TCR beta chain with its context. This clone showed up just a few times. It lacks a known antigen. One junction end disagrees with the germline gene, perhaps due to a read error. Receptor amplification or capture employed the immunoSEQ multiplex PCR assay. For most patients, genomic DNA was isolated with the Qiagen DNeasy Blood and Tissue Kit and shipped frozen to Adaptive Biotechnologies for TCR sequencing. For most patients, genomic DNA was subjected to high-throughput TCR-beta CDR3 sequencing by Adaptive Biotechnologies. Per the original workflow: Adaptive's ImmunoSEQ software was the source of the TCR sequencing data for 15 to 20 patients, while three other patients were processed with MiXCR and VDJtools. To correct CD4 versus CD8 sorting errors, sequences present in both subsets at a frequency ratio below 5:1 were removed. CDR3 nucleotide sequences shared between donor and recipient were removed because their origin could not be assigned. To count as alloreactive, a clone needed at least 2-fold expansion over unstimulated cells and a minimum CFSE-low frequency of 0.002% (template counts) or 0.001% (read counts). Clones detected in sequenced pre-transplant spleen, lymph node, or MLR CFSE-low populations of the donor or recipient were defined as mappable. Cumulative frequency of alloreactive clones was calculated as a percentage of all sequences weighted by copy number. In its TCRdb copy, this immuneACCESS table keeps in-frame sequences only and misses some clones. Where compared with another copy, unresolved V genes explain less than half of these, and the others have no known cause. The V and J calls and clone size were taken over from that table, and D and trimming were inferred from the DNA. The sample table lists 90,000 to 150,000 clones, 80% to 95% of them with a count of one. The ten most abundant clones make up about 0.11% of the sample.

The sample originates from a study of graft-versus-host responses after intestinal transplantation (TCRdb year 2021). Regarding the research as a whole: Recipients received multivisceral, liver-intestinal, or isolated intestinal transplants. Every recipient was given anti-thymocyte globulin induction, followed by about 3 years of maintenance tacrolimus and steroids. After intestinal transplantation, graft-versus-host and host-versus-graft alloreactive T cell clones were followed in the graft, circulation and bone marrow using bulk TCR-beta CDR3 sequencing. To identify alloreactive clones, pre-transplant mixed lymphocyte reaction products were sequenced and then compared with unstimulated pre-transplant donor and recipient T cells. The cohort enrolled 24 intestinal transplant recipients, one of whom was a retransplant, and 3 patients without pretransplant specimens were excluded. A peak of at least 4% donor T cells among recipient peripheral blood mononuclear cells was the definition used for donor T cell macrochimerism. Rather than going through the commercial service, samples from three later patients were sequenced in-house on an Illumina MiSeq and processed with MiXCR.

Spanning cysteine to phenylalanine, the CDR3 consists of 9 amino acids. Only the CDR3 part of the read is kept: 27 bases, read in frame from the first base. The germline V gene specifies MDHEN as CDR1 and SYDVKM as CDR2. In the paper's terms, the time point label means: cells obtained before transplantation from donor or recipient. CD3+CD4+ and CD3+CD8+ populations were FACS-sorted from unstimulated pre-transplant donor and recipient cells taken from spleen or lymph nodes. The research as a whole found: Conclusions were limited by the relatively low number and heterogeneity of intestinal transplant patients. GvH clones turned up in recipient bone marrow, with some appearing earlier in ileal mucosa or blood, a pattern consistent with an intestinal mucosal origin. In patients with donor T cell macrochimerism, the allografts had high GvH to HvG T cell clonal ratios. Early after transplant, declines in HvG clones were associated with peak levels of circulating GvH clones.

The sequence came from a human donor who received an intestinal transplant. The sample in question was unstimulated CD4+ T cells sorted from spleen or lymph node cells, obtained before intestinal transplant. The rearrangement joined TRBV28 to TRBJ2-7, with the identity of the D gene unclear. This receptor carries the CDR3 CASSSPRSF. The nucleotide sequence is TGTGCCAGCAGTTCCCCGAGGAGCTTC. The reference TRBV28 and TRBJ2-7 proteins fill in what lies around the CDR3, so the full variable domain reads DVKVTQSSRYLVKRTGEKVFLECVQDMDHENMFWYRQDPGLGLRLIYFSYDVKMKEKGDIPEGYSVSREKKERFSLILESASTNQTSMYLCASSSPRSFGPGTRLTVT.